Below, 29 T cell receptor beta chains from the same sample are listed, as sequenced in a study of shared clonotypes between healthy human individuals. TCRdb's table, derived via immunoSEQ multiplex PCR, lists solely in-frame clones and lacks some. The repertoire holds approximately 1,500,000 clones, with under 99% as singletons. Sequences were obtained from naive CD4+ T cells sorted from blood. Subset described: CD45RA+ positively selected. These receptors all stem from a man in his thirties or forties in good health.

The gene calls are TRBV7-9 and TRBJ2-2; D possibly corresponds to TRBD2 (5 bases). Trimming left V 3 bases short and J 1 base short, with 9 bases between. CDR3 length equals 15 residues. Germline CDR1 and CDR2: SEHNR and FQNEAQ (reference sequence). This CDR3 is CASSFPSGNTGELFF. The CDR3 DNA is TGTGCCAGCAGCTTCCCGAGCGGGAACACCGGGGAGCTGTTTTTT.

This chain uses TRBV28 with TRBJ1-2; D is unresolved. The CDR3 contains 14 residues. V was pared by 6 bases and J by 4 bases, with 15 bases between. Germline lookup yields CDR1 MDHEN and CDR2 SYDVKM. This CDR3 reads CASSTRPGFYGYTF. CDR3 in DNA: TGTGCCAGCAGCACCCGCCCCGGGTTCTATGGCTACACCTTC.

The V call is TRBV15, the J call TRBJ2-5; D call uncertain. V lost 5 bases and J 1 base, leaving 14 bases between the germline ends. Germline V gene data show CDR1 as LNHNV and CDR2 as YYDKDF (reference sequence). The CDR3 spans 15 residues. DNA of the CDR3: TGTGCCACCAGCCTAGAGTGGAAGAGCCAAGAGACCCAGTACTTC. Protein product: CATSLEWKSQETQYF.

This chain connects TRBV5-6 to TRBJ2-7; maybe TRBD1 (5 bases). Between the trimmed V and J ends, which lost 2 bases and 2 bases, there was a span of 14 bases. The CDR3 contains 15 residues. CDR1 SGHDT and CDR2 YYEEEE come from the germline V gene. DNA for the CDR3: TGTGCCAGCAGCTTTGACCTAAGGGGTGCCTACGAGCAGTACTTC. Its translation is CASSFDLRGAYEQYF.

This chain uses TRBV6-1 with TRBJ2-1; D not certain. The CDR3 contains 12 residues. Trimming stripped 4 bases from V and 6 bases from J, with 7 bases between. The germline gives CDR1 MNHNS, CDR2 SASEGT. CDR3 coding DNA: TGTGCCAGCAGTGTAGCTGGCAATGAGCAGTTCTTC. Protein sequence: CASSVAGNEQFF.

The rearrangement uses TRBV7-2 and TRBJ1-1; D is ambiguous. The length of the CDR3 is 14 residues. V lost 5 bases to trimming and J lost 0 bases, with 10 bases between them. Germline V lookup: CDR1 SGHTA, CDR2 FQGNSA. The CDR3 region is CASSPDPMNTEAFF. CDR3 coding DNA: TGTGCCAGCAGCCCGGACCCTATGAACACTGAAGCTTTCTTT.

This chain links TRBV11-2 with TRBJ1-4; 9 positions match TRBD1. Germline assignment: CDR1 SGHAT and CDR2 FQNNGV. The junction had 1 base not matched to a gene; V was cut back by 0 bases and J by 5 bases. The CDR3 sequence is 15 residues long. As DNA, the CDR3 is TGTGCCAGCAGCTTAGAAGGGACAGGGAATGAAAAACTGTTTTTT. It specifies CASSLEGTGNEKLFF. The full variable domain, rest sourced from reference TRBV11-2 and TRBJ1-4, is EAGVAQSPRYKIIEKRQSVAFWCNPISGHATLYWYQQILGQGPKLLIQFQNNGVVDDSQLPKDRFSAERLKGVDSTLKIQPAKLEDSAVYLCASSLEGTGNEKLFFGSGTQLSVL.

The chain carries TRBV4-3 and TRBJ2-3; 13 bases agree with TRBD2. This CDR3 has 21 amino acids. V shed 0 bases and J 4 bases; nucleotides not matched to a gene: 16. The V gene's germline CDR1 is LGHNA and CDR2 YSLEER. CDR3: CASSQEGWTSGSGVGSDTQYF. CDR3 bases: TGCGCCAGCAGCCAAGAGGGGTGGACTAGCGGGAGTGGAGTTGGGTCAGATACGCAGTATTTT.

The rearrangement uses TRBV15 and TRBJ1-4, with D possibly matching TRBD1 (6 bases). The ends were cut back, 1 base at V and 0 bases at J, with 12 bases in the middle. This CDR3 region has 17 residues. Per germline, CDR1 LNHNV and CDR2 YYDKDF (reference sequence). CDR3 coding DNA: TGTGCCACCAGCAGAGGCGGACAGACAGCAACTAATGAAAAACTGTTTTTT. It encodes CATSRGGQTATNEKLFF.

This chain uses TRBV15 with TRBJ2-1; D is perhaps TRBD1 (5 bases). The ends were cut back, 5 bases at V and 7 bases at J, with 18 bases in the middle. The CDR3 sequence is 15 residues long. CDR1 is LNHNV and CDR2 is YYDKDF in the germline V gene (reference sequence). DNA of the CDR3: TGTGCCACCAGCGGGCGAAGGGGTTCGGAAAATGAGCAGTTCTTC. Translated, it gives CATSGRRGSENEQFF.

This rearrangement joins TRBV5-4 to TRBJ2-1; 13 positions match TRBD2. The CDR3 has 15 amino acids. With V trimmed by 4 bases and J by 7 bases, 5 bases remained unmatched. The germline V gene encodes CDR1 SGHNT and CDR2 YYREEE (reference sequence). This CDR3 is CASSNRLAGGNEQFF. CDR3 bases: TGTGCCAGCAGCAACCGACTAGCGGGGGGTAATGAGCAGTTCTTC.

The chain employs TRBV5-1 and TRBJ2-7; TRBD1 matches at 7 bases. Germline loops: CDR1 SGHRS, CDR2 YFSETQ. The CDR3 runs to 15 residues. The J segment lost 1 base and the V segment lost 3 bases, leaving 7 bases of the junction unmatched. CDR3 DNA sequence: TGCGCCAGCAGCTCAAATGCAGGGGGTTCCTACGAGCAGTACTTC. This gives the protein CASSSNAGGSYEQYF. Filled out from reference TRBV5-1 and TRBJ2-7, the complete variable domain reads KAGVTQTPRYLIKTRGQQVTLSCSPISGHRSVSWYQQTPGQGLQFLFEYFSETQRNKGNFPGRFSGRQFSNSRSEMNVSTLELGDSALYLCASSSNAGGSYEQYFGPGTRLTVT.

V and J are TRBV6-5 and TRBJ1-1; no definite D call. This CDR3 is 13 amino acids long. Trimming took 7 bases from V and 4 from J, leaving 13 bases between them. Germline V gene lookup returns CDR1 MNHEY and CDR2 SVGAGI. The CDR3 reads CASTGYAGTEAFF. The CDR3 DNA reads as TGTGCCAGCACCGGGTATGCGGGCACTGAAGCTTTCTTT.

About this clone: Other DNA sequences in the sample encode the same CDR3. The chain uses TRBV28 and TRBJ1-5; tentatively, D is TRBD1 (5 bases). The CDR3 loop spans 12 amino acids. Germline loops: CDR1 MDHEN, CDR2 SYDVKM. V was trimmed by 4 bases and J by 5 bases, leaving 6 bases between them. Written as DNA, the CDR3 is TGTGCCAGCAGTTCGGGGGATCAGCCCCAGCATTTT. It specifies CASSSGDQPQHF.

The CDR3 is CASSLGQGLGYEQYF. The CDR3 DNA sequence: TGTGCCAGCAGCTTGGGGCAGGGATTGGGGTACGAGCAGTACTTC. V gene TRBV5-5 combines with J gene TRBJ2-7; D is possibly TRBD1 (5 bases). The V gene's germline CDR1 is SGHKS and CDR2 YYEKEE (reference sequence). CDR3 length equals 15 residues. The V and J ends lost 0 bases and 4 bases respectively, with 14 bases between them.

The chain employs TRBV15 and TRBJ2-6; D uncertain. The germline V gene encodes CDR1 LNHNV and CDR2 YYDKDF (reference sequence). V dropped 3 bases and J dropped 1 base, with 10 bases sitting between them. This CDR3 is built from 16 residues. The CDR3 protein is CATSRDARSGANVLTF. CDR3 sequence (DNA): TGTGCCACCAGCAGGGACGCCCGGTCTGGGGCCAACGTCCTGACTTTC.

The genes are TRBV7-2 and TRBJ2-1; 10 nucleotides match TRBD2. The CDR3 sequence is 15 residues long. The germline V gene encodes CDR1 SGHTA and CDR2 FQGNSA. Trimming cost V 4 bases and J 5 bases; bases outside gene matches: 5. The CDR3 sequence: CASSWGTSEDNEQFF. The CDR3 DNA reads as TGTGCCAGCAGCTGGGGGACTAGCGAGGACAATGAGCAGTTCTTC.

V gene TRBV10-3 combines with J gene TRBJ1-5; D not resolved. V was pared by 6 bases and J by 0 bases, with 12 bases between. This CDR3 has 15 residues. Germline values: CDR1 ENHRY, CDR2 SYGVKD. Here the CDR3 DNA reads TGTGCCATCAGCAGCGATGGAAATAGCAATCAGCCCCAGCATTTT. Protein product: CAISSDGNSNQPQHF.

This sequence joins TRBV27 and TRBJ2-5; possibly TRBD2 for D (5 bases). The V end was cut by 3 bases, the J end by 7 bases, with 12 bases between. The CDR3 runs to 13 residues. Germline lookup yields CDR1 MNHEY and CDR2 SMNVEV (reference sequence). Here the CDR3 reads CASSFAGKVTQYF. The CDR3 DNA sequence: TGTGCCAGCAGTTTCGCCGGGAAAGTGACCCAGTACTTC.

The genes are TRBV4-3 and TRBJ2-2; D not resolved. CDR3 length equals 14 residues. Trimming stripped 3 bases from V and 5 bases from J, with 10 bases between. Germline assignment: CDR1 LGHNA and CDR2 YSLEER. The CDR3 reads CASSHTQTTGELFF. As DNA, the CDR3 is TGCGCCAGCAGCCACACCCAGACTACCGGGGAGCTGTTTTTT.

The rearrangement uses TRBV2 and TRBJ2-3; TRBD1 might be the D (6 bases). The V end was cut by 6 bases, the J end by 1 base, with 8 bases between. This CDR3 has 13 amino acids. Looked up from germline, CDR1 is SNHLY and CDR2 is FYNNEI. The CDR3, as DNA: TGTGCCAGCAGCAGGGGTGGCACAGATACGCAGTATTTT. Protein: CASSRGGTDTQYF.

The chain combines TRBV6-6 with TRBJ1-4; the D gene is possibly TRBD1 (5 bases). Trimming pared 4 bases from V and 17 bases from J, leaving 17 bases between. CDR3 length equals 12 residues. CDR1 and CDR2 (germline): MNHNY, SVGAGI (reference sequence). CDR3 DNA sequence: TGTGCCAGCAGTTTAGCCGGGACCATCCTTTTTTTT. Translated: CASSLAGTILFF.

The chain couples TRBV28 to TRBJ2-7; 9 bases are shared with TRBD1. V was pared by 8 bases and J by 1 base, with 12 bases of the junction left unmatched. CDR1 and CDR2 from the germline V gene are MDHEN and SYDVKM. The CDR3 sequence is 16 residues long. The CDR3 loop is CASGGSWGQGSYEQYF. CDR3 in DNA: TGTGCCAGCGGGGGTAGCTGGGGACAGGGATCCTACGAGCAGTACTTC.

DNA of the CDR3: TGTGCCTGGAGTGTGGGGACCGCCGATGAGCAGTTCTTC. It translates to CAWSVGTADEQFF. The rearrangement joins TRBV30 to TRBJ2-1; the D gene could be TRBD1 or TRBD2 (5 bases each). Germline values: CDR1 GTSNPN, CDR2 SVGIG (reference sequence). The CDR3 loop spans 13 amino acids. The ends were cut back, 0 bases at V and 8 bases at J, with 11 bases in the middle.

The chain carries TRBV7-2 and TRBJ1-1; 7 bases align to TRBD1. Germline-derived CDR1 and CDR2 are SGHTA and FQGNSA. Germline trimming cut 5 bases from V and 1 base from J; bases unmatched to any gene: 1. CDR3 length equals 13 residues. The CDR3 sequence: CASSRQGNTEAFF. The CDR3 DNA reads as TGTGCCAGCAGCCGACAGGGGAACACTGAAGCTTTCTTT.

V gene TRBV4-2 combines with J gene TRBJ1-3; no clear D. The length of the CDR3 is 16 residues. In germline, CDR1 is LGHNA, CDR2 YNFKEQ. Trimming took 0 bases from V and 0 from J, leaving 9 bases between them. For the CDR3, the DNA is TGTGCCAGCAGCCAAGATGTCAGATCCTCTGGAAACACCATATATTTT. Its protein product is CASSQDVRSSGNTIYF.

J is TRBJ2-1 and V is TRBV9; TRBD2 matches at 10 bases. After removal of 0 bases from V and 7 bases from J, the junction contained 7 bases not matched to a gene. This CDR3 has 16 residues. Per the germline V gene, CDR1 is SGDLS and CDR2 is YYNGEE. CDR3 nucleotide sequence: TGTGCCAGCAGCGTAGGGCCTAGCGGGGGATCTAATGAGCAGTTCTTC. It codes for CASSVGPSGGSNEQFF. Complete variable domain (other parts from reference TRBV9 and TRBJ2-1): DSGVTQTPKHLITATGQRVTLRCSPRSGDLSVYWYQQSLDQGLQFLIQYYNGEERAKGNILERFSAQQFPDLHSELNLSSLELGDSALYFCASSVGPSGGSNEQFFGPGTRLTVL.

The chain links TRBV5-1 to TRBJ2-5, with a possible D match to TRBD2 (6 bases). Germline V gene data show CDR1 as SGHRS and CDR2 as YFSETQ. V was cut by 1 base and J by 5 bases, with 18 bases left in between. This CDR3 is built from 16 residues. CDR3: CASSLFGGKVRETQYF. The CDR3 region has the DNA TGCGCCAGCAGCTTGTTTGGGGGGAAGGTGAGGGAGACCCAGTACTTC.

As concerns this clone: The identical CDR3 is also encoded by other nucleotide sequences in the sample. The V gene is TRBV5-1, the J gene TRBJ2-7; 11 positions match TRBD2. Germline-derived CDR1 and CDR2 are SGHRS and YFSETQ. Unmatched junction bases numbered 3, after V lost 4 bases and J lost 0 bases. The CDR3 consists of 15 residues. CDR3 loop: CASSPGLAGSYEQYF. The CDR3, as DNA: TGCGCCAGCAGCCCCGGACTAGCGGGCTCCTACGAGCAGTACTTC.